Detailed here is one T cell receptor (beta chain). Everyone who took part was roughly 18 to 100 years old, and they came from about two dozen US areas. Participants had their cohort set by participant-reported clinical history. Measured with immunoSEQ multiplex PCR; TCRdb has only the in-frame clones, and not every one. The sample records approximately 180,000 clones, more than 75% being singletons. This entry comes from a study of blood T cell repertoires in COVID-19. Study-level background: Sites across the United States, Italy and Spain contributed samples from acute and convalescent COVID-19. T cells, B-cell-depleted T cells, or PBMCs supplied cDNA or gDNA.

The CDR3 sequence is 21 residues long. Germline V gene sequence: CDR1 SNHLY, CDR2 FYNNEI. J gave up 6 bases and V 7 bases, and 28 bases lay outside the gene matches. The rearrangement joins TRBV2 to TRBJ2-2; 8 bases match TRBD2. The sequence came from a woman in her forties or fifties who had recovered from COVID-19. The material sequenced was PBMCs or T cells enriched from blood (not recorded which). CDR3 nucleotide sequence: TGTGCCAGCATCCTTAGAGTATCACTTGGTAGGCCAGCGGGAGACCCCGGGGAGCTGTTTTTT. This codes for CASILRVSLGRPAGDPGELFF.